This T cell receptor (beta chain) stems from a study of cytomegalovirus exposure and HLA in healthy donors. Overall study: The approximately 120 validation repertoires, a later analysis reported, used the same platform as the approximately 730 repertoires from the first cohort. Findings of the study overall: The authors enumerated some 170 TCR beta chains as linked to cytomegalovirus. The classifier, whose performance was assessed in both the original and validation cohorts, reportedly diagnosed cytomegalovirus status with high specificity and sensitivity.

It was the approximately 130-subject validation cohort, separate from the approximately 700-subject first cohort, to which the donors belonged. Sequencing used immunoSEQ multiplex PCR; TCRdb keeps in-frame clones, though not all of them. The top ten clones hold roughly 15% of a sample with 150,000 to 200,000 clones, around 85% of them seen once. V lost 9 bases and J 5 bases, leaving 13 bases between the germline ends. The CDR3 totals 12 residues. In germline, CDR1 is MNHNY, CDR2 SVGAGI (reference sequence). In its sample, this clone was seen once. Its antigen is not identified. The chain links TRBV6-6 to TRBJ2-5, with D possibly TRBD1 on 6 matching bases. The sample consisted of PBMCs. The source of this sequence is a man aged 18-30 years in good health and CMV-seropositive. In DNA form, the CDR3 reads TGTGCCAGTACGGACAGTTCGGAGACCCAGTACTTC. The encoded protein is CASTDSSETQYF.